Sequencing of this T cell receptor (beta chain) was carried out in a study of cytomegalovirus exposure and HLA in healthy donors (dated by TCRdb to about 2017). Study-wide context: An earlier analysis of 587 of the donors reported approximately 290 Gb of sequence data and approximately 110 million unique TCR beta sequences from about 179 million T cells. Several DR-DQ haplotypes were handled as single units for association and clustering, since linkage in the cohort was strong. Class I and class II HLA loci were covered by the typing at four-digit resolution. Of the roughly 400 genotyped donors, about 84% fell in the genetic ancestry cluster associated with self-reported Caucasian donors. Among roughly 400 genotyped donors of the cohort, an average of around 220,000 unique TCR beta nucleotide sequences was sequenced per donor, of which roughly 17% were non-productive. Typing coverage varied by locus: about 629-640 donors for A, B, C, DRB1 and DQB1; approximately 520 for DQA1; nearly 610 for DPA1; 450 to 480 for DPB1. Every discovery cohort repertoire had been produced on one sequencing platform. Alongside the repertoire data, information on donor age, sex, ethnicity and CMV serostatus was compiled. Using immunosequencing, the study profiled T cell repertoires from 550 to 750 subjects and related those repertoires to cytomegalovirus serostatus. To decide whether each TCR beta V gene segment behaved as functional or pseudogenic, an earlier analysis of some 580 of the donors relied on high-throughput TCR beta sequencing. A separate validation cohort of about 110 different subjects was used in addition to the roughly 670-subject first cohort. The study combined high-throughput TCR immunosequencing, statistical association of individual TCRs with disease status, and machine learning to predict cytomegalovirus infection status. Roughly 300 gigabases of sequencing data and around 88 million unique TCR sequences made up an early release that covered under 750 HLA-typed donors. The aim of the study was to test whether cataloging public T cell receptors could identify signatures of past pathogen exposure. A later analysis re-analyzed previously published TCR beta repertoires from 666 donors and added high-resolution HLA genotyping to study TCR occurrence patterns. A later genetic analysis used genome-wide SNP genotypes for 398 of the 666 donors, treating that subset as a discovery cohort. Rather than drawing on any new phenotypic data, the later analysis identified candidate immune exposures from TCR beta sequences and the way those sequences occurred across donors.

The cohort comprised approximately 700 healthy bone marrow donors. All cohort members were sampled while nominally healthy, although unrecorded immune exposures were likely present. The donor tested CMV seronegative, placing the donor among the 300 to 450 seronegative members of the cohort. A peripheral blood sample was provided by each donor, and peripheral blood mononuclear cells were used for TCR beta sequencing. Genomic DNA was extracted from the blood cell samples with the Qiagen DNeasy Blood Extraction Kit. Taken from the germline V gene, the CDR1 and CDR2 loops are SGDLS and YYNGEE. The germline V and J ends show losses of 0 bases and 6 bases respectively, and no gene match explains 9 bases of the junction. The cysteine opens and the phenylalanine closes a CDR3 of 17 amino acids. Only CDR3 DNA is held: 51 bases, read in frame from base 1. Concerning this clone itself: The target of this receptor is not known. Base qualities are not provided; no much larger clone lies one nucleotide away.

Study-level results and caveats: Because some donors lacked HLA typing at each locus, the association tests relied only on the typed subset. Some IMGT-functional V segments, including TRBV6-2 and TRBV6-3, could not be distinguished by the 87-base-pair reads and were therefore excluded. According to the authors, the approach could potentially be generalized to other disease states and immunological phenotypes. Strong co-occurrence of HLA alleles, especially DR and DQ, made assigning TCR associations to individual alleles difficult. A further reported finding was that TCR beta sequences accurately predicted the HLA-A and HLA-B alleles for most subjects in the first cohort. A later analysis associated around 16,000 TCR beta sequences with specific HLA alleles at a false discovery rate of 0.05. This cohort had only TCR beta chains sequenced, and the lack of alpha or paired-chain data limited which features could be detected. The classifier was reported to diagnose cytomegalovirus status with high specificity and sensitivity in both the original and validation cohorts. In an earlier analysis of some 500 of the donors, most TCR beta V segments were observed in productive rearrangements about 90% or about 30% of the time, broadly matching IMGT annotations. Presence/absence analyses assumed roughly uniform sequencing depth across donors, an assumption that may not hold. According to a later genetic analysis, donors in an Asian-associated ancestry cluster had fewer N-insertions in productive TCRs than the approximately 670-donor mean. In a later analysis, the rate of TCR association differed among HLA loci, with DRB1 alleles having the most associated TCRs and HLA-C alleles having the fewest. Linkage disequilibrium might explain the correlated functional status among segregating V segments, but an unknown experimental factor could not be excluded. Across donors, most TCR sequences were observed very rarely, whereas some public TCRs were present in many individuals. A later analysis found that HLA-associated TCR beta chains were more clonally expanded and had lower generation probabilities than equally common non-associated chains. In a later analysis, several top co-occurrence clusters were reported to appear linked to parvovirus B19, influenza, CMV and Epstein-Barr virus. Three of the identified cytomegalovirus-associated TCR beta chains were confirmed in vitro to be specific for cytomegalovirus antigens. The earlier analysis of approximately 540 of the donors excluded around 17 rarely observed V segments, including chromosome 9 orphons, because counts were too low. A group of highly shared sequence variants was considered likely to be a technical artifact of the sequencing pipeline. An association between a missense DCLRE1C variant and V-gene and J-gene trimming of TCR beta chains was found in a later genetic analysis and replicated in an independent cohort. A total of 164 TCR beta chains were listed by the study as associated with cytomegalovirus. In a later analysis, most CMV-associated TCR beta chains were found to appear HLA-restricted, with HLA associations seemingly driven largely by CMV exposure. Immune exposure information for the cohort was limited to CMV serostatus.

The library came from the immunoSEQ multiplex PCR assay. For the multiplex PCR, a mixture combining 60 forward primers for TCR Vbeta segments and 13 reverse primers for TCR Jbeta segments was used. Amplification of the CDR3 region of rearranged TCR beta genes was performed with a multiplex PCR assay on genomic DNA. On the Illumina HiSeq System, the amplified TCR beta libraries were sequenced as 87-base-pair reads. In the original analysis: A later analysis counted tens of millions of unique TCR beta chains across the 550 to 800 repertoires, and roughly 9.9 million of these chains were shared by at least two donors. To remove PCR and sequencing errors, raw reads were error-corrected and collapsed into unique sequences using a nearest-neighbor algorithm that merged closely related sequences. V, D and J gene segments were assigned by aligning CDR3 sequences to IMGT reference sequences. Each retained sequence needed at least a six-nucleotide match to both a V gene segment and a J gene segment. Rearrangements were called productive when the CDR3 lacked stop codons and stayed in frame with V and J; all others were non-productive. Following IMGT convention, CDR3 was defined as the stretch from the second conserved V-encoded cysteine up to the conserved J-encoded phenylalanine. The earlier analysis of more than 450 of the donors excluded sequences that lacked an unambiguous match to a single V gene segment. An earlier analysis of approximately 590 of the donors classified V segments as functional when productive rearrangements were above 56.7% and as segregating when the standard deviation between donors was above 5%. A statistical classification framework was developed to diagnose cytomegalovirus status using the catalog of TCR beta chain sequences. In a later analysis, TCR nucleotide sequences were compared against IMGT/GENE-DB human TR gene sequences so that V and J genes could be assigned. Using the TCRdist pipeline, a later analysis assigned CDR3 sequences along with most-parsimonious VDJ recombination scenarios. In a later analysis, every TCR beta chain was defined by the combination of its CDR3 amino acid sequence and its V-gene family, and reads without a unique V-gene family were dropped. As a way to deal with suspected cross-contamination and a sequencing artifact, a later analysis dropped 640 or so nucleotide sequences that were highly shared and had low generation probability. A later analysis calculated a clonal expansion index for each public chain from normalized within-repertoire ranks of inferred template counts. In a later analysis, generation probabilities were computed using a VDJ recombination model fitted to out-of-frame rearrangements, and the results were checked against IGoR. In a later analysis, hypergeometric tests were used to score TCR-TCR, TCR-HLA and TCR-CMV co-occurrence, with a repertoire-size bias correction applied to TCR pairs. False discovery rates were estimated in a later analysis by permuting HLA or CMV assignments 20 times. A later analysis grouped co-occurring TCRs with DBSCAN, adding TCRdist sequence similarity when clustering within HLA-allele-positive subsets. Repertoires with fewer than 30,000 or more than 120,000 public chains were left out of co-occurrence clustering, as were five repertoires with anomalous nucleotide sharing. Here the immuneACCESS table is served through TCRdb, limited to in-frame sequences with V and J called. Missing clones are a known gap in these copies; in checked studies unresolved V genes cover under half, and the rest lacks a known reason. V and J calls plus clone size are reproduced from that table; the DNA served to infer D and trimming. In this sample the table shows 75,000 to 100,000 clones, about 80% of which occur a single time. Around 3.2% of the sample is held by the ten biggest clonotypes.

The source of this sequence is a man in his forties in good health and CMV-seronegative. Recombination linked TRBV9 to TRBJ2-3; 11 junctional bases match TRBD2. Sequencing was carried out using PBMCs. The DNA sequence follows: TGTGCCAGCAGCGTAGTAGGTAGCGGGGGGGCTGGGGATACGCAGTATTTT. Its translation reads: CASSVVGSGGAGDTQYF.